This TCR beta chain is from a study of CD8+CD57+ T cells in acquired aplastic anemia. The sequenced patients had an expansion of CD8+CD57+ cells seen by flow cytometry. Study results and caveats: Controls did not differ significantly from patients in CD8+ Simpson's diversity.

Trimming removed 1 base at V and 4 bases at J, with 8 bases between. The CDR3 covers 15 residues. Germline V gene lookup returns CDR1 LGHDT and CDR2 YNNKEL (reference sequence). This clonotype was seen a few times. The antigen is undetermined. TCR beta VDJ and CDR3 were profiled, and genomic DNA was the template. TCRdb analysed the reads with MiXCR anew, one entry per CDR3 protein. The repertoire holds 400,000 to 600,000 distinct CDR3 sequences, with around 33% as singletons. Sequenced: sorted CD4+, CD8+, or CD8+CD57+ T cells (not recorded which) from PBMCs. The sequence was obtained from a human donor with aplastic anemia. This chain uses TRBV3-1 with TRBJ2-6; D not resolved. CDR3 DNA sequence: TGTGCCAGCAGCCAAGGATTCTCCGGGGCCAACGTCCTGACTTTC. Its protein is CASSQGFSGANVLTF.